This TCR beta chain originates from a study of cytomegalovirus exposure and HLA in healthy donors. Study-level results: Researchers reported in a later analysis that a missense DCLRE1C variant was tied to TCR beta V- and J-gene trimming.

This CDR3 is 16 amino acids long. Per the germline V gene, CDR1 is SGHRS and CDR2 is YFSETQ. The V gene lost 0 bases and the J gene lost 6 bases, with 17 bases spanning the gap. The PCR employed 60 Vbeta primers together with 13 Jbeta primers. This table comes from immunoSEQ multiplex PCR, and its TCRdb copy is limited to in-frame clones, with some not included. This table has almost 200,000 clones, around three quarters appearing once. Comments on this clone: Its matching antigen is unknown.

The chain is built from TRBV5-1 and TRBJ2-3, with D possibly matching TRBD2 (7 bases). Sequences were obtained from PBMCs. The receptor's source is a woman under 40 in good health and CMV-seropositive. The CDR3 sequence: CASSLAPRGAFDTQYF. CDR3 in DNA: TGCGCCAGCAGCTTGGCGCCTCGGGGGGCTTTTGATACGCAGTATTTT.